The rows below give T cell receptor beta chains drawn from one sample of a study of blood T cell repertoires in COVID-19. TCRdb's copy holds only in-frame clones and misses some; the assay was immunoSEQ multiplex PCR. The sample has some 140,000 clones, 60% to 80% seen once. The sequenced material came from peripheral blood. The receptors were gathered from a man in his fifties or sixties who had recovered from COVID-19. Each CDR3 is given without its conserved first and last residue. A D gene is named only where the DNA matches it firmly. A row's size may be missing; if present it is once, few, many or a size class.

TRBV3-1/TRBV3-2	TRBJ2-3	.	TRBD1	ASSPWTGEQY
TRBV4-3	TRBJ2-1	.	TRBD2	ASSRSGRGNEQF
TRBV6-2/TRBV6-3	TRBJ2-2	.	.	ASSTGLQNIKSTGELF
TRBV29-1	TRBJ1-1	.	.	SAGQNLNTEAF
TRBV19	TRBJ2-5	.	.	ASSIATLGETQY
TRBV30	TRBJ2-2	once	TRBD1	AWSVSGGPGELF
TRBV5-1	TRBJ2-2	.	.	ASSPRTVGNTGELF
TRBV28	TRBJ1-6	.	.	ASRAGLGNSPLH
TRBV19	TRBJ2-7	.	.	ASSIGINGEQGRYEQY
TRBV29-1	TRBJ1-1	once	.	SVEGAGNTEAF
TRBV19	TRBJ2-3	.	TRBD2	ASSKMAGGATDTQY
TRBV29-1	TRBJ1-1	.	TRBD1	SVTIPGQGVSGTEAF
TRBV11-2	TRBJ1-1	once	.	ACRKGADTEAF
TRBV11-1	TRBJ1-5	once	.	ASSPSRNQPQH
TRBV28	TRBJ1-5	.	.	ASSRAQGTQPQH
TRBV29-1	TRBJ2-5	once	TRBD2	SVETSGSQETQY
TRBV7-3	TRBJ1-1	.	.	ASSLGGTNTEAF
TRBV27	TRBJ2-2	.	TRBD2	ASSTGLAGAGELF
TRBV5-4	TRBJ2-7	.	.	ASSPSGSYEQY
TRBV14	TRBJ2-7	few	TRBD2	ASSARTSGAYEQY
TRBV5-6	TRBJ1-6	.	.	ASSLSASSYNSPLH
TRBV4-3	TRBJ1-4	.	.	ASSQEWQGGEKLF
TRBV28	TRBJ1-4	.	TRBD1	ASSPTPGTGEDEKLF
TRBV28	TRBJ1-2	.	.	ASRRGGDNYGYT
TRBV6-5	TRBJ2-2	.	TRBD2	ASRDGGRTGELF
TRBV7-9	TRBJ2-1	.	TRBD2	ASSLGLADNEQF
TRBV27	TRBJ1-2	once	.	ASSPQAPRGYT
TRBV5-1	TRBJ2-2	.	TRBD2	ASSVSGTHRGTGELF
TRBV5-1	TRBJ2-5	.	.	ASSPGGAGPTETQY